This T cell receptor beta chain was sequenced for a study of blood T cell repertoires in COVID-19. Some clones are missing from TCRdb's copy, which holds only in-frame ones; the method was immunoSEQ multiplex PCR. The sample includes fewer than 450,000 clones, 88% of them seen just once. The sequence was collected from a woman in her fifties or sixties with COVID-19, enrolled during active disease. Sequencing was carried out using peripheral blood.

CDR3 region: CASSYSTGLGQPQHF. In DNA, the CDR3 is TGTGCCAGCAGTTACTCGACAGGGCTGGGTCAGCCCCAGCATTTT. The genes are TRBV6-5 and TRBJ1-5, with 7 bases matching TRBD1. Germline V CDR1 and CDR2: MNHEY, SVGAGI. CDR3 size: 15 residues. V trimming: 0 bases; J trimming: 6 bases; junction bases outside the gene matches: 5.